A selection of T cell receptor beta chains follows, all from one sample in a study of long-term antiretroviral therapy in people with HIV. Assay: immunoSEQ multiplex PCR; the TCRdb copy retains only in-frame clones and omits some. In the table there are 20,000 to 30,000 clones, almost 85% of which are singletons. The material sequenced was unsorted PBMCs, taken 1.1 years before starting antiretroviral therapy. These receptor sequences come from a woman in her thirties with HIV. The conserved cysteine and the conserved F or W are not part of the CDR3 here.

J gene | V gene | CDR3 protein
TRBJ1-5 | TRBV28 | ASSPRPIPDHQPQH
TRBJ2-3 | TRBV7-9 | ASSSRSSTDTQY
TRBJ1-4 | TRBV9 | ASSVGGATNEKLF
TRBJ1-5 | TRBV27 | ASSSETGLQH
TRBJ2-1 | TRBV2 | ASSEYIKRGGSRKNEQF
TRBJ2-2 | TRBV11-2 | ASSLENTGELF
TRBJ1-2 | TRBV29-1 | SVERGNGYT
TRBJ2-3 | TRBV13 | ASSLGLGQGTDTQY
TRBJ1-1 | TRBV5-1 | ASSPLGQGGTEAF
TRBJ2-3 | TRBV9 | ASSSTAADTQY
TRBJ2-5 | TRBV10-2 | ASSESWGGETQY
TRBJ2-2 | TRBV7-3 | ASSFGGGELF
TRBJ2-5 | TRBV25-1 | ASSEFEPGEETQY
TRBJ2-2 | TRBV7-2 | ASSSRLAEGELF
TRBJ1-2 | TRBV14 | ASSQEVYGYT
TRBJ1-2 | TRBV5-6 | ASTRPGQANYGYT
TRBJ1-5 | TRBV19 | ASSIAPGGTYSNNQPQH
TRBJ1-3 | TRBV2 | ASSATSSGNTIY
TRBJ2-2 | TRBV4-2 | ASSHPTAGENTGELF
TRBJ1-1 | TRBV7-2 | ASSFNAWTAMNTEAF
TRBJ1-1 | TRBV10-1 | ASSDTGVLNTEAF
TRBJ2-2 | TRBV29-1 | SVSLWTGELF